The clone carrying this T cell receptor beta chain has only a few counts. The junction shows a germline mismatch at one end, possibly a read error. The record originates from a study of blood T cells in healthy people across ages. This CDR3 has 15 amino acids. Germline V gene sequence: CDR1 SGHTA, CDR2 FQGNSA. A J-beta primer mix and a sample-barcoded 5' primer were used in a second PCR of roughly 6 to 11 cycles. TCRdb redid the calling of the 5' RACE reads with MiXCR, one entry per CDR3 protein. The sample gives about 400,000 distinct CDR3 sequences, more than 45% of which show up once; 45% to 65% is in the top ten.

The origin of this receptor is a man aged 55 to 70 in good health. Sequencing was done on a sample of blood. This chain uses TRBV7-2 with TRBJ2-3; 11 bases map to TRBD2. For the CDR3, the DNA is TGTGCCAGCAGGTCCGTAGCGGGAGGGCCAGAAACGCAGTATTTT. This sequence encodes CASRSVAGGPETQYF.